A single sample gave rise to the 19 T cell receptor beta chains below, sequenced in a study of T cells expressing NK-cell markers. No DNA is given; TCRdb re-called the 5' RACE reads and lists each CDR3 protein once. The sample's table shows around 470,000 distinct CDR3 sequences. Sequenced: blood T cells: a sorted CD56 or NKG2C T cell subset, CD4+ or CD8+ T cells, or bulk PBMC T cells (not recorded which). All receptors come from a woman aged 45-60 years in good health.

The V call is TRBV29-1, the J call TRBJ2-1; the D gene TCRdb calls, TRBD2, cannot be checked with no DNA. The CDR3 covers 17 residues. The germline CDR1 and CDR2 sequences are SQVTM and ANQGSEA. The CDR3 region is CSVGLAGFFFSYNEQFF.

This chain connects TRBV25-1 to TRBJ2-5; the D call of TRBD1 rests on TCRdb alone, since no DNA is present to check it. The CDR3 runs 14 residues. CDR1 is MGHDK and CDR2 is SYGVNS in the germline V gene. CDR3 amino acids: CASSDKDTQETQYF.

V gene TRBV3-1 combines with J gene TRBJ1-3. CDR1 is LGHDT and CDR2 is YNNKEL in the germline V gene (reference sequence). This CDR3 has 12 amino acids. The CDR3 reads CASSPTGNTIYF.

This chain uses TRBV7-3 with TRBJ1-4. Per germline, CDR1 SGHTA and CDR2 FQGTGA. The CDR3 loop spans 13 amino acids. CDR3 in amino acids: CASSLQGEEKLFF.

Here the CDR3 reads CASSFFRAGGSLVEQFF. The chain carries TRBV11-2 and TRBJ2-1; the D call from TCRdb, TRBD2, cannot be confirmed without DNA. This CDR3 region has 17 residues. Per the germline V gene, CDR1 is SGHAT and CDR2 is FQNNGV. Complete variable domain (other parts from reference TRBV11-2 and TRBJ2-1): EAGVAQSPRYKIIEKRQSVAFWCNPISGHATLYWYQQILGQGPKLLIQFQNNGVVDDSQLPKDRFSAERLKGVDSTLKIQPAKLEDSAVYLCASSFFRAGGSLVEQFFGPGTRLTVL.

This chain uses TRBV20-1 with TRBJ2-1; TCRdb lists TRBD1, though no DNA is available to test this call. Germline CDR1 DFQATT, CDR2 SNEGSKA (reference sequence). CDR3 length equals 14 residues. CDR3: CSARDYFGSGEQFF.

The chain is built from TRBV5-1 and TRBJ2-1; without DNA, the TCRdb call of TRBD1 cannot be checked. From germline, CDR1 is SGHRS and CDR2 YFSETQ. This CDR3 region has 18 residues. CDR3 residues: CASSLTLGARWSYNEQFF. Full variable domain (outside the CDR3, taken from reference TRBV5-1 and TRBJ2-1): KAGVTQTPRYLIKTRGQQVTLSCSPISGHRSVSWYQQTPGQGLQFLFEYFSETQRNKGNFPGRFSGRQFSNSRSEMNVSTLELGDSALYLCASSLTLGARWSYNEQFFGPGTRLTVL.

The rearrangement uses TRBV4-1 and TRBJ2-1; with no DNA, the TCRdb D assignment of TRBD2 cannot be verified. Per the germline V gene, CDR1 is MGHRA and CDR2 is YSYEKL. CDR3 length: 16 amino acids. The CDR3 reads CASSQVLAGGYNEQFF.

The rearrangement uses TRBV2 and TRBJ2-1; TCRdb gives TRBD2 as the D gene, but with no DNA this cannot be confirmed. The length of the CDR3 is 16 residues. Germline CDR1 is SNHLY and CDR2 is FYNNEI. CDR3 in amino acids: CASSEAGLATYNEQFF.

The chain links TRBV27 to TRBJ2-2; lacking DNA, the TRBD1 call made by TCRdb goes unchecked. The length of the CDR3 is 20 residues. Germline CDR1 reads MNHEY; CDR2 reads SMNVEV (reference sequence). The CDR3 region is CASSPPRDRGYIANTGELFF.

This rearrangement joins TRBV25-1 to TRBJ1-4; TCRdb proposes TRBD1, but this gene call is untestable without DNA. Germline CDR1 is MGHDK and CDR2 is SYGVNS. This CDR3 contains 14 residues. CDR3 loop: CASSWGGSNEKLFF.

The CDR3 region is CASSLGTGEGEQYF. The chain joins TRBV28 to TRBJ2-7; lacking DNA, the TRBD1 call made by TCRdb goes unchecked. CDR1 MDHEN and CDR2 SYDVKM come from the germline V gene. The length of the CDR3 is 14 residues.

The V and J genes are TRBV7-2 and TRBJ2-2; TCRdb's D gene call, TRBD2, goes unchecked for lack of DNA. The germline V gene encodes CDR1 SGHTA and CDR2 FQGNSA. The CDR3 loop spans 14 amino acids. CDR3 sequence reads: CASSLEGLAGELFF.

The chain joins TRBV12-3 or TRBV12-4 to TRBJ1-3; lacking DNA, the TRBD1 call made by TCRdb goes unchecked. The CDR3 totals 15 residues. The CDR3 reads CASSYWGASGNTIYF.

This chain uses TRBV20-1 with TRBJ2-3; TCRdb picks TRBD1, but there is no DNA to check that call. Germline values: CDR1 DFQATT, CDR2 SNEGSKA (reference sequence). The CDR3 is 18 residues long. The CDR3 loop is CSAIGGVGIAFGTDTQYF.

The chain couples TRBV7-3 to TRBJ2-5; TCRdb's D gene call, TRBD2, goes unchecked for lack of DNA. The CDR3 spans 15 residues. Germline lookup yields CDR1 SGHTA and CDR2 FQGTGA. CDR3 amino acids: CASSSPSGGAETQYF.

This chain joins TRBV20-1 and TRBJ2-5; TCRdb outputs TRBD2, but without DNA this stays unchecked. The germline V gene has CDR1 DFQATT and CDR2 SNEGSKA (reference sequence). CDR3 length equals 13 residues. The CDR3 is CSARVTRGETQYF.

This chain connects TRBV20-1 to TRBJ2-7; TCRdb picks TRBD1, but there is no DNA to check that call. The CDR3 is 14 amino acids. Per germline, CDR1 DFQATT and CDR2 SNEGSKA (reference sequence). The CDR3 reads CSARVGQGVRVQYF.

This chain joins TRBV3-1 and TRBJ2-7; lacking DNA, the TRBD2 call made by TCRdb goes unchecked. This CDR3 has 14 residues. CDR1 LGHDT and CDR2 YNNKEL come from the germline V gene (reference sequence). The CDR3 loop is CASSRLAASYEQYF.